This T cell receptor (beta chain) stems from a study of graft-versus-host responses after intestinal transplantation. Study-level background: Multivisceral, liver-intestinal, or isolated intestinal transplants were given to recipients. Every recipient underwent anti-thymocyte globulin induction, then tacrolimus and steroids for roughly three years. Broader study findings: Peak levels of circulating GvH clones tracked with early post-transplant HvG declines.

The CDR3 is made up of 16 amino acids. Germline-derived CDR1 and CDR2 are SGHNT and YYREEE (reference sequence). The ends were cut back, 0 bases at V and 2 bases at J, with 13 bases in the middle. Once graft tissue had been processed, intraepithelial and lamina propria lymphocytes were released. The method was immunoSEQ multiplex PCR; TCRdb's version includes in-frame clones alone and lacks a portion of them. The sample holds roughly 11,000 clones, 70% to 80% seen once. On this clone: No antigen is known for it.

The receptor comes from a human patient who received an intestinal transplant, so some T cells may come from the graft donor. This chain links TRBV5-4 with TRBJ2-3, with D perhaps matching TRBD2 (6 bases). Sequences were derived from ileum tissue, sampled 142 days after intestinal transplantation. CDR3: CASSLGGWGDTDTQYF. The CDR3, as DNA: TGTGCCAGCAGCTTGGGTGGCTGGGGGGACACAGATACGCAGTATTTT.